This T cell receptor (beta chain) is from a study of shared clonotypes between healthy human individuals. Profiling relied on immunoSEQ multiplex PCR, and the TCRdb table lists in-frame clones only, not all of them. The sample records more than 2,000,000 clones, over 85% being singletons. The CDR3 loop spans 12 amino acids. The V gene lost 2 bases and the J gene lost 2 bases, with 6 bases spanning the gap. Germline V gives CDR1 GTSNPN, CDR2 SVGIG (reference sequence). In its sample, this clone was seen a few times. Other DNA sequences from this sample encode an identical CDR3 as well. This sequence was found in a man aged 18 to 30 in good health. Some clones in this sample may be carry-over from other donors' samples. The sequenced sample consisted of naive CD4+ T cells from PBMCs. Subset here: CD45RA+ positively selected. This chain uses TRBV30 with TRBJ1-2, with D unresolved. CDR3 residues: CAWSRQNYGYTF. The CDR3 coding sequence is TGTGCCTGGAGTAGGCAGAACTATGGCTACACCTTC.